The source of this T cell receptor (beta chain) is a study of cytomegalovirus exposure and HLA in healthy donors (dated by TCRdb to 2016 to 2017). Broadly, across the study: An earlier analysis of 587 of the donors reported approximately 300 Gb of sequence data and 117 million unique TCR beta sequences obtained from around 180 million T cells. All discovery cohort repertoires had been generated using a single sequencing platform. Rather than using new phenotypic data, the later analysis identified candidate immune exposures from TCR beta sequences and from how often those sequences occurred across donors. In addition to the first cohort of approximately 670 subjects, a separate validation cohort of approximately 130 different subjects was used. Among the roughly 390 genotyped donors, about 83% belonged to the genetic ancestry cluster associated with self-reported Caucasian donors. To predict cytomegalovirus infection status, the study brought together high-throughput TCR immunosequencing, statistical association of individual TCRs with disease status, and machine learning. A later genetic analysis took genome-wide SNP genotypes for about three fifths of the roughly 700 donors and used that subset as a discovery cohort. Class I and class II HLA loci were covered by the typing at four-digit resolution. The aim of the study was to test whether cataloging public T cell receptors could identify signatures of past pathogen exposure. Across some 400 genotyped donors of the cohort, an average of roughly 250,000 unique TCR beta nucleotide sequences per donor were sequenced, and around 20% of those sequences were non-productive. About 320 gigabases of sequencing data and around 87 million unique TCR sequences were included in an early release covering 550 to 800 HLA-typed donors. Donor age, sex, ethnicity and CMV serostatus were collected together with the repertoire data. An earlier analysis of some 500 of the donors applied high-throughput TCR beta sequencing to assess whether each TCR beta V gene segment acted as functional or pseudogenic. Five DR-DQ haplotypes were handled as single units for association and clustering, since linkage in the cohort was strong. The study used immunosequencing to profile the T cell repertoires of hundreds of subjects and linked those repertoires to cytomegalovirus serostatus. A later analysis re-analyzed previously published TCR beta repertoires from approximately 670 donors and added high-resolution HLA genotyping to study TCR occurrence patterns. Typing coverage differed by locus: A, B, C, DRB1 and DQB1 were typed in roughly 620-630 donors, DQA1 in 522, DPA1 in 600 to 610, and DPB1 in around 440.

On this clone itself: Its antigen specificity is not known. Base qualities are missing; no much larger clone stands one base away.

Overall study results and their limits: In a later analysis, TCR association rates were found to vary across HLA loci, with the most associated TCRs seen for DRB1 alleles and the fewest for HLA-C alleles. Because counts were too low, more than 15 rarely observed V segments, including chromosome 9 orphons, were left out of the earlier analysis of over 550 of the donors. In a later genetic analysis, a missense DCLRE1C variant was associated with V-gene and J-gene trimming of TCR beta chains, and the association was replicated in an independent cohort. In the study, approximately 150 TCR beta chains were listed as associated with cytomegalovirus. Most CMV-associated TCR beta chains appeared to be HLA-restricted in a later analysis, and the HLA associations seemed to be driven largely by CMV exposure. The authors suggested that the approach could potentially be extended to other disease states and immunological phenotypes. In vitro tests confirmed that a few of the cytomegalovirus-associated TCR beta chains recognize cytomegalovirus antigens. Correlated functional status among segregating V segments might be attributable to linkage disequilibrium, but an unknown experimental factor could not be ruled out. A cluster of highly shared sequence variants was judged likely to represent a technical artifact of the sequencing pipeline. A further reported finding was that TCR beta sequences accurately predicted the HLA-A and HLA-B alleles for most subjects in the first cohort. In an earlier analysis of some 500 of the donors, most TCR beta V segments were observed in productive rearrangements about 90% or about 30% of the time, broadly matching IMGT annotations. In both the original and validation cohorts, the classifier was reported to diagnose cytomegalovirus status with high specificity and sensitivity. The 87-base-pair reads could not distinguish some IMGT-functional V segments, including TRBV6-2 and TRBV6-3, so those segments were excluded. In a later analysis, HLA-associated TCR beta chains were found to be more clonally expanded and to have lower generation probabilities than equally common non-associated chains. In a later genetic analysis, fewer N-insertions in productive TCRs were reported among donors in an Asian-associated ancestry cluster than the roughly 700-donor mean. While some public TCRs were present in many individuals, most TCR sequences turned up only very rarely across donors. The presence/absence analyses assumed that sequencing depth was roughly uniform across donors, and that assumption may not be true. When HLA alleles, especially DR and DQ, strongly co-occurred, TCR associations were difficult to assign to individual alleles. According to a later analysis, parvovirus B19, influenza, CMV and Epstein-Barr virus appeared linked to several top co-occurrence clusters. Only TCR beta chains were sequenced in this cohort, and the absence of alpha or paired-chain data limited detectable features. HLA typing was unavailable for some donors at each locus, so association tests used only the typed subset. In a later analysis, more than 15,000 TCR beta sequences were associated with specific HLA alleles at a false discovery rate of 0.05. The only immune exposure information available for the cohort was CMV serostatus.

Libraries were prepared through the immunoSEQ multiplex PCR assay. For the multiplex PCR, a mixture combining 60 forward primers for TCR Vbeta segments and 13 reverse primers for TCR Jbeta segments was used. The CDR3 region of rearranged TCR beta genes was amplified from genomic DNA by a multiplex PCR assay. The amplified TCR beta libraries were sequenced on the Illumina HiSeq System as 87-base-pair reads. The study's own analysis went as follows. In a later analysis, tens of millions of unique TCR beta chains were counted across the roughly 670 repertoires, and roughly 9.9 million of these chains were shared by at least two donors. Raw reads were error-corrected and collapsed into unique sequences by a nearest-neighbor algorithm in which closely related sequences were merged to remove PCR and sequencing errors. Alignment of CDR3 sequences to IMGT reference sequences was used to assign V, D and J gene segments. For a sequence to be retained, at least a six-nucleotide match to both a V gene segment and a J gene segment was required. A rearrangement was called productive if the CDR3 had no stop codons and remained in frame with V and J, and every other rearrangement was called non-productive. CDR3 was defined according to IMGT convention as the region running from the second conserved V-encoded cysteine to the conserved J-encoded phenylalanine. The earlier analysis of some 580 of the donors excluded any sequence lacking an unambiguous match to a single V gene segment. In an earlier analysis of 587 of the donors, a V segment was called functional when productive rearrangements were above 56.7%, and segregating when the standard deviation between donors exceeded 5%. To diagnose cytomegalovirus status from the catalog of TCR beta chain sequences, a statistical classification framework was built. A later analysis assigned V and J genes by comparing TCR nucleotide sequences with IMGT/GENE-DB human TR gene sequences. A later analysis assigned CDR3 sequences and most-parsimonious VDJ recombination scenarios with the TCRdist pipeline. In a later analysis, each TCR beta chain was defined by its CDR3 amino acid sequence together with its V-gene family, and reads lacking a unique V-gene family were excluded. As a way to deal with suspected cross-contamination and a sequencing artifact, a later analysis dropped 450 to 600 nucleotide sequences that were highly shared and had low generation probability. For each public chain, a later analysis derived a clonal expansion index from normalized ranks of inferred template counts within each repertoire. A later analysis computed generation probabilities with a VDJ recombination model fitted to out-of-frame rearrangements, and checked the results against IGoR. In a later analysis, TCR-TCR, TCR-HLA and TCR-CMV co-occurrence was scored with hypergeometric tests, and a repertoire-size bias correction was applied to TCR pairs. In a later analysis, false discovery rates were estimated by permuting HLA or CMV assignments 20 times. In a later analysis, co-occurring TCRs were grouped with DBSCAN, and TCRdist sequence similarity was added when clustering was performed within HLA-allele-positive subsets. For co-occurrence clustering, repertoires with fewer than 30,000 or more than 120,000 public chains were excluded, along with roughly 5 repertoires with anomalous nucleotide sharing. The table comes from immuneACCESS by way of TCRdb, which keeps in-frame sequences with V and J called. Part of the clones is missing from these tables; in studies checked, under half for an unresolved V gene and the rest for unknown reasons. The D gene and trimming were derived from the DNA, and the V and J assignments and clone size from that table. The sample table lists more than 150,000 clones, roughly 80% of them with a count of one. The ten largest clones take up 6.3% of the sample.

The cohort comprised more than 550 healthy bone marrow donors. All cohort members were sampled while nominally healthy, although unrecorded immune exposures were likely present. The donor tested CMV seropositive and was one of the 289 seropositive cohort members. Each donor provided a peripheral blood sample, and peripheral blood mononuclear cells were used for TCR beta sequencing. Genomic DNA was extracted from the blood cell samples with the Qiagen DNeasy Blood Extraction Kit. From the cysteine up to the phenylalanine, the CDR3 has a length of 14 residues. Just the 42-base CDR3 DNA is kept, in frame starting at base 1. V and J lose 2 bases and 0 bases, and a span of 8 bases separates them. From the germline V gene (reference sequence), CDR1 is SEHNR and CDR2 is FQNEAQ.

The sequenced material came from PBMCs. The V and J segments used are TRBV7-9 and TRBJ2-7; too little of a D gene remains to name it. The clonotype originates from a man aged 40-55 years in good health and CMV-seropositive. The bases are TGTGCCAGCAGCTTAAGCTCCCTCTCCTACGAGCAGTACTTC. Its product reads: CASSLSSLSYEQYF.